A single sample gave rise to the 10 T cell receptor beta chains below, sequenced in a study of T cell responses to AZD1222 COVID-19 vaccine. This table comes from immunoSEQ multiplex PCR, and its TCRdb copy is limited to in-frame clones, with some not included. The table includes about 140,000 clones, about 87% detected once. Sequences were derived from peripheral blood, sampled on day 0 of AZD1222 vaccination. The receptors were sampled from an adult in good health.

The gene calls are TRBV6-4 and TRBJ2-3; D is possibly TRBD1 (5 bases). CDR3 length: 13 amino acids. In germline, CDR1 is MRHNA, CDR2 SNTAGT. Trimming left V 5 bases short and J 2 bases short, with 8 bases between. The CDR3 bases are TGTGCCAGCAGTAGGGGATACACAGATACGCAGTATTTT. Translation gives CASSRGYTDTQYF.

The chain combines TRBV6-5 with TRBJ1-4; the match to TRBD1 covers 8 bases. The trim removed 4 bases at V and 8 bases at J, leaving 6 bases unmatched. The CDR3 runs 14 residues. Looked up from germline, CDR1 is MNHEY and CDR2 is SVGAGI. The CDR3 is CASSSGQGGEKLFF. CDR3 nucleotide sequence: TGTGCCAGCAGTTCCGGACAGGGTGGCGAAAAACTGTTTTTT.

The genes are TRBV21-1 and TRBJ1-2. TRBV21-1 is tagged as a pseudogene. This CDR3 is 12 amino acids long. CDR3 protein: CASRRGHDGYTF. In nucleotides, the CDR3 is TGTGCCAGCAGGAGGGGTCACGATGGCTACACCTTC.

V is TRBV19 and J is TRBJ1-5; D might be TRBD1 (5 bases). This CDR3 is 15 amino acids long. The V and J ends lost 7 bases and 7 bases respectively, with 20 bases between them. Germline V gene data show CDR1 as LNHDA and CDR2 as SQIVND (reference sequence). The CDR3 region is CASTPVRGARQPQHF. DNA of the CDR3: TGTGCCAGTACCCCCGTGCGGGGCGCGCGACAGCCCCAGCATTTT.

This clone came up a few times. J is TRBJ2-2 and V is TRBV7-2, with D perhaps matching TRBD1 (5 bases). The CDR3 length is 14 residues. V gave up 4 bases and J gave up 7 bases, with 13 bases separating them. CDR1 is SGHTA, CDR2 FQGNSA, per germline. The CDR3 nucleotides read TGTGCCAGCAGCTCCTCAGGGATAGGCGGGGAGCTGTTTTTT. This codes for CASSSSGIGGELFF.

In this sample, this clone turned up once. Other DNA sequences from this sample encode an identical CDR3 as well. The J gene is TRBJ1-2, the V gene TRBV12-5; D is unresolved. Germline values: CDR1 LGHNT, CDR2 FRNRAP. CDR3 length: 13 residues. The V gene lost 3 bases and the J gene lost 1 base, with 6 bases spanning the gap. CDR3: CASGLGINYGYTF. The DNA of the CDR3 is TGTGCTAGTGGTTTAGGTATTAACTATGGCTACACCTTC.

The chain combines TRBV7-2 with TRBJ2-1, with 11 bases matching TRBD2. CDR3 size: 15 residues. Germline CDR1 reads SGHTA; CDR2 reads FQGNSA. V dropped 4 bases and J dropped 3; count of bases not matched to a gene: 2. This chain's CDR3 is CASSSGTSGYNEQFF. For the CDR3, the DNA is TGTGCCAGCAGCTCCGGGACTAGCGGCTACAATGAGCAGTTCTTC.

This clone was observed a few times. V and J are TRBV28 and TRBJ1-1, with unresolved D. Deletions cut 5 bases from V and 1 base from J, with 20 bases between. Looked up from germline, CDR1 is MDHEN and CDR2 is SYDVKM. The CDR3 totals 17 residues. The CDR3 here is CASSPLGGSIWNTEAFF. CDR3 bases: TGTGCCAGCAGTCCTCTCGGCGGTTCGATTTGGAACACTGAAGCTTTCTTT.

On this clone itself: The germline gene is not matched at one end of the junction; a read error may be the cause. The chain employs TRBV7-7 and TRBJ2-6; no clear D. Germline V gene data show CDR1 as SSHAT and CDR2 as FNYEAQ (reference sequence). This CDR3 has 16 amino acids. CDR3 sequence reads: CASSPAVGRGANVLTF. The CDR3 DNA reads TGTGCTAGCAGTCCTGCGGTAGGGCGTGGGGCCAACGTCCTGACTTTC.

CDR3 sequence (DNA): TGTGCCAGCAGGGAACAGGGCCTCATGAACACTGAAGCTTTCTTT. Amino acid sequence: CASREQGLMNTEAFF. The rearrangement joins TRBV6-4 to TRBJ1-1; a possible D gene is TRBD1 (6 bases). Trimming took off 6 bases at V and 0 bases at J, with 14 bases between the two ends. CDR3 length: 15 amino acids. The germline CDR1 and CDR2 sequences are MRHNA and SNTAGT.